The 5 T cell receptor beta chains listed next were all sequenced from one sample in a study of T-cell reconstitution after alpha-beta-depleted transplantation in children. Preparation of the TCRbeta library was carried out with unique molecular identifiers. Each CDR3 protein gets one entry after TCRdb re-called the PCR reads with MiXCR. The sample has 200,000 to 250,000 distinct CDR3 sequences; around 8.4% are singletons. The specimen was PBMCs, mostly from graft donor cells, collected 360 days after TCRalphabeta/CD19-depleted stem cell transplant. The receptors derive from a male patient aged 2 to 10 who had a stem cell transplant for acute myeloid leukemia, so the T cells may come from the graft donor.

This clonotype came up a few times. This chain connects TRBV4-1 to TRBJ2-2; TRBD2 is a possible D gene (6 bases). The CDR3 consists of 16 residues. The germline V and J ends were trimmed by 3 bases and 3 bases, with 14 bases remaining between them. CDR1 and CDR2 from the germline V gene are MGHRA and YSYEKL. The CDR3, as DNA: TGCGCCAGCAGCCAGTCCGGGACTCCCTACACCGGGGAGCTGTTTTTT. This sequence encodes CASSQSGTPYTGELFF.

This clonotype was observed at least ten times. The rearrangement joins TRBV5-1 to TRBJ2-5; D tentatively fits TRBD1 or TRBD2 (5 bases each). The V gene's germline CDR1 is SGHRS and CDR2 YFSETQ. The CDR3 consists of 14 residues. The ends were cut back, 3 bases at V and 1 base at J, with 10 bases in the middle. The CDR3 DNA reads as TGCGCCAGCAGCTGGGGACCCGGCCAAGAGACCCAGTACTTC. It specifies CASSWGPGQETQYF.

In its sample, this clonotype was seen many times. The chain recombines TRBV7-9 with TRBJ2-1; D is possibly TRBD1 or TRBD2 (5 bases each). The germline gives CDR1 SEHNR, CDR2 FQNEAQ (reference sequence). Between the trimmed V and J ends, which lost 5 bases and 0 bases, there was a span of 11 bases. There are 15 residues in the CDR3. The CDR3 protein is CASSPFGGSYNEQFF. Here the CDR3 DNA reads TGTGCCAGCAGCCCCTTTGGGGGCTCCTACAATGAGCAGTTCTTC.

The V call is TRBV7-9, the J call TRBJ2-6; no reliable D call. The germline CDR1 and CDR2 sequences are SEHNR and FQNEAQ (reference sequence). This CDR3 is 17 amino acids long. Trimming removed 0 bases at V and 5 bases at J, with 14 bases between. The CDR3 loop is CASSLAVLETRANVLTF. The CDR3 nucleotides read TGTGCCAGCAGCTTAGCGGTTTTAGAAACTAGGGCCAACGTCCTGACTTTC.

This clonotype was found a few times. The J gene is TRBJ2-5, the V gene TRBV18; perhaps TRBD2 as D (7 bases). Germline V gives CDR1 KGHSH, CDR2 LQKENI. There are 19 residues in the CDR3. Trimming stripped 0 bases from V and 1 base from J, with 21 bases between. The CDR3 loop reads CASSPPAGRGQSFQETQYF. The CDR3 DNA sequence: TGTGCCAGCTCACCACCGGCTGGGAGGGGACAAAGTTTCCAAGAGACCCAGTACTTC.